The 9 T cell receptor beta chains below come from one sample, sequenced in a study of T cell repertoires in cytomegalovirus infection. In TCRdb, the reads were re-called with MiXCR into one record per CDR3 protein. The sample includes about 250,000 distinct CDR3 sequences, around 6.6% seen only once; the top ten take under 7.5%. Sequencing used PBMCs. The receptors originated from a human donor in good health (CMV status not recorded). Some clones in this sample may be carry-over from other donors' samples.

The table lists this clonotype with many counts. The chain combines TRBV7-2 with TRBJ1-5; D call uncertain. Germline V gives CDR1 SGHTA, CDR2 FQGNSA. The CDR3 has 14 residues. V was pared by 2 bases and J by 2 bases, with 7 bases between. The CDR3 DNA reads as TGTGCCAGCAGCTTATGGTTAGGCAATCAGCCCCAGCATTTT. As protein: CASSLWLGNQPQHF.

This clonotype was seen at least ten times. The chain employs TRBV6-2 or TRBV6-3 and TRBJ1-1, with 11 bases identical to TRBD1. Germline CDR1 is MNHEY and CDR2 is SVGEGT. The trim removed 6 bases at V and 5 bases at J, leaving 8 bases unmatched. CDR3 length: 15 amino acids. CDR3 DNA: TGTGCCAGCAGGCAATCCGGGACAGGGGGGACTGAAGCTTTCTTT. Residues: CASRQSGTGGTEAFF.

This clonotype has ten or more counts. The V gene is TRBV29-1, the J gene TRBJ1-3; D gene unclear. Germline CDR1 is SQVTM and CDR2 is ANQGSEA. This CDR3 has 12 residues. V lost 4 bases and J lost 4, with 8 bases in between. The CDR3 loop is CSVGGFGNTIYF. CDR3 sequence (DNA): TGCAGCGTTGGGGGATTCGGAAACACCATATATTTT.

This clonotype was seen ten or more times. The chain combines TRBV9 with TRBJ1-2; 9 bases are shared with TRBD1. The trim removed 0 bases at V and 3 bases at J, leaving 3 bases unmatched. This CDR3 has 15 residues. The germline V gene has CDR1 SGDLS and CDR2 YYNGEE. CDR3 in amino acids: CASSVADRGDYGYTF. The CDR3 coding sequence is TGTGCCAGCAGCGTAGCGGACAGGGGCGACTATGGCTACACCTTC.

In this sample, this clonotype turned up many times. The conserved phenylalanine or tryptophan is not found at the CDR3 terminus, so this likely reflects a read error. J is TRBJ2-7 and V is TRBV7-8; 8 positions agree with TRBD1. Losses at the gene ends were 5 bases for V and 7 bases for J; bases not matched to a gene: 4. CDR3 length: 12 amino acids. Germline V gives CDR1 SGHVS, CDR2 FQNEAQ. CDR3 loop: CASSPRQGEQYY. The CDR3, as DNA: TGTGCCAGCAGCCCAAGACAGGGGGAGCAGTACTAC.

For the CDR3, the DNA is TGTGCCTGGAGTCCCGACGGCTCGAGCTCCTACAATGAGCAGTTCTTC. This sequence encodes CAWSPDGSSSYNEQFF. The V call is TRBV30, the J call TRBJ2-1; D remains unclear. The CDR3 is 16 residues long. Germline V lookup: CDR1 GTSNPN, CDR2 SVGIG (reference sequence). The V and J ends lost 2 bases and 0 bases respectively, with 14 bases between them.

This clonotype has a count of ten or more. The chain employs TRBV9 and TRBJ2-3; D assignment may be TRBD1 or TRBD2 (6 bases each). This CDR3 contains 14 residues. Deletions cut 1 base from V and 3 bases from J, with 9 bases between. The germline CDR1 and CDR2 sequences are SGDLS and YYNGEE. CDR3 loop: CASSVRGETDTQYF. The CDR3, as DNA: TGTGCCAGCAGCGTAAGGGGGGAGACAGATACGCAGTATTTT.

This clonotype has ten or more counts. The chain has TRBV4-3 and TRBJ2-2, with 8 nucleotides matching TRBD1. The ends lost 3 bases at V and 6 bases at J; junction bases unmatched: 6. Germline loops: CDR1 LGHNA, CDR2 YSLEER. The CDR3 consists of 15 residues. The CDR3 coding sequence is TGCGCCAGCAGCCACGAGGACAGGGACTCCGGGGAGCTGTTTTTT. This sequence encodes CASSHEDRDSGELFF.

In this sample, this clonotype turned up many times. The V call is TRBV14, the J call TRBJ2-7, with D unclear. Trimming took off 1 base at V and 6 bases at J, with 13 bases between the two ends. The germline CDR1 and CDR2 sequences are SGHDN and FVKESK. This CDR3 is built from 14 residues. In DNA, the CDR3 is TGTGCCAGCAGCCAAGTTCCGGGTTTGAGCGAGCAGTACTTC. As protein: CASSQVPGLSEQYF.